Below are 20 T cell receptor beta chains sequenced from a single sample in a study of siplizumab effects on memory and regulatory T cells. Sequencing used immunoSEQ multiplex PCR; TCRdb keeps in-frame clones, though not all of them. The sample includes over 70,000 clones, 85% to 95% of them seen just once. What was sequenced was CD8+ T cells sorted from blood. The receptor set was obtained from a human donor in good health.

This clone was seen only once. V gene TRBV9 combines with J gene TRBJ2-1; the D gene is possibly TRBD1 (6 bases). CDR3 length equals 13 residues. V was clipped by 0 bases and J by 8 bases, with 9 bases between them. The germline V gene has CDR1 SGDLS and CDR2 YYNGEE. The CDR3 DNA is TGTGCCAGCAGCGTAGGGGGGACATATGAGCAGTTCTTC. It is translated as CASSVGGTYEQFF.

The V gene is TRBV29-1, the J gene TRBJ2-7; 7 bases match TRBD1. CDR1 SQVTM and CDR2 ANQGSEA come from the germline V gene. J was trimmed by 2 bases and V by 0 bases; bases with no gene match: 7. The CDR3 consists of 15 residues. The CDR3 here is CSVEDSGQFPYEQYF. CDR3 nucleotides: TGCAGCGTTGAAGACTCGGGACAGTTCCCCTACGAGCAGTACTTC.

The CDR3 sequence: CASSYVAGFTDTQYF. Here the CDR3 DNA reads TGTGCCAGCAGTTACGTGGCGGGATTCACAGATACGCAGTATTTT. The V gene is TRBV6-6, the J gene TRBJ2-3, with a tentative D call TRBD2 (6 bases). From germline, CDR1 is MNHNY and CDR2 SVGAGI (reference sequence). The CDR3 sequence is 15 residues long. The V and J ends lost 2 bases and 2 bases respectively, with 11 bases between them.

The chain recombines TRBV5-8 with TRBJ2-7, with no clear D. CDR3 length equals 15 residues. CDR1 SGHTS and CDR2 YDEGEE come from the germline V gene. The V and J ends lost 0 bases and 2 bases respectively, with 12 bases between them. The CDR3 region is CASSLEAGDAYEQYF. The CDR3 coding sequence is TGTGCCAGCAGCTTGGAAGCAGGCGACGCCTACGAGCAGTACTTC.

V and J are TRBV19 and TRBJ2-1; 7 bases are shared with TRBD2. Germline V gene lookup returns CDR1 LNHDA and CDR2 SQIVND (reference sequence). The CDR3 loop spans 15 amino acids. With 5 bases clipped from V and 2 bases from J, the junction kept 6 bases outside the gene matches. The CDR3 DNA follows: TGTGCCAGTAGTTCAAGCGGGACGCCCTACAATGAGCAGTTCTTC. Translation gives CASSSSGTPYNEQFF.

This clone occurred once. J is TRBJ2-7 and V is TRBV5-5; 8 positions match TRBD2. V shed 4 bases and J 4 bases; nucleotides not matched to a gene: 13. CDR3 length equals 16 residues. In germline, CDR1 is SGHKS, CDR2 YYEKEE (reference sequence). The CDR3 region has the DNA TGTGCCAGCAGCATGAGGCGGCGGGAGGCCGGGTACGAGCAGTACTTC. Translating it yields CASSMRRREAGYEQYF.

V usage is TRBV28 and J usage is TRBJ2-1; D possibly corresponds to TRBD2 (6 bases). Trimming removed 3 bases at V and 2 bases at J, with 11 bases between. Germline values: CDR1 MDHEN, CDR2 SYDVKM. CDR3 length equals 15 residues. CDR3 sequence reads: CASSFPGTPYNEQFF. In DNA form, the CDR3 reads TGTGCCAGCAGTTTTCCCGGGACTCCCTACAATGAGCAGTTCTTC.

V and J are TRBV9 and TRBJ1-5; D might be TRBD1 (5 bases). V was trimmed by 0 bases and J by 7 bases, leaving 17 bases between them. The germline gives CDR1 SGDLS, CDR2 YYNGEE. This CDR3 has 16 residues. This chain's CDR3 is CASSVEPGGSGQPQHF. In DNA, the CDR3 is TGTGCCAGCAGCGTAGAGCCAGGTGGGTCAGGGCAGCCCCAGCATTTT. The whole variable domain, remainder taken from reference TRBV9 and TRBJ1-5, is DSGVTQTPKHLITATGQRVTLRCSPRSGDLSVYWYQQSLDQGLQFLIQYYNGEERAKGNILERFSAQQFPDLHSELNLSSLELGDSALYFCASSVEPGGSGQPQHFGDGTRLSIL.

This clone appeared a single time. The rearrangement uses TRBV29-1 and TRBJ2-2, with 7 bases that match TRBD1. V lost 4 bases, J lost 2 bases, and 7 bases stayed unmatched. Germline CDR1 reads SQVTM; CDR2 reads ANQGSEA. The CDR3 runs 15 residues. CDR3: CSVAPGTANTGELFF. The CDR3 bases are TGCAGCGTTGCCCCCGGGACAGCAAACACCGGGGAGCTGTTTTTT.

The chain carries TRBV4-1 and TRBJ2-3; D might be TRBD2 (6 bases). Germline-derived CDR1 and CDR2 are MGHRA and YSYEKL. CDR3 size: 17 residues. Deletions cut 2 bases from V and 4 bases from J, with 19 bases between. CDR3 region: CASSQKYPPGEADTQYF. CDR3 DNA sequence: TGCGCCAGCAGCCAAAAATACCCCCCTGGGGAGGCAGATACGCAGTATTTT.

The rearrangement links TRBV5-1 to TRBJ2-1; TRBD1 agrees at 7 bases. This CDR3 is built from 18 residues. CDR1 is SGHRS, CDR2 YFSETQ, per germline. The J segment lost 7 bases and the V segment lost 3 bases, leaving 19 bases of the junction unmatched. The CDR3 reads CASSSVSNPRGSGNEQFF. The CDR3 DNA sequence: TGCGCCAGCAGCTCGGTTTCTAACCCCAGGGGGTCAGGGAATGAGCAGTTCTTC.

The V and J genes are TRBV15 and TRBJ2-1; 8 positions match TRBD2. Germline V gene sequence: CDR1 LNHNV, CDR2 YYDKDF (reference sequence). The CDR3 has 15 residues. Trimming took 8 bases from V and 6 from J; bases not matched to a gene: 12. CDR3 in DNA: TGTGCCACCTCCAGCGGGACTAGAAAATTCAATGAGCAGTTCTTC. This gives the protein CATSSGTRKFNEQFF.

V and J are TRBV29-1 and TRBJ1-2, with D maybe TRBD1 (6 bases). Germline V gene data show CDR1 as SQVTM and CDR2 as ANQGSEA. CDR3 length: 11 amino acids. Trimming removed 4 bases at V and 6 bases at J, with 9 bases between. The CDR3 bases are TGCAGCGTTGGTACAGGGAATGGCTACACCTTC. Translated, it gives CSVGTGNGYTF.

The chain combines TRBV27 with TRBJ2-3, with 11 bases matching TRBD1. Germline lookup yields CDR1 MNHEY and CDR2 SMNVEV (reference sequence). V shed 5 bases and J 6 bases; nucleotides not matched to a gene: 4. The CDR3 is 14 amino acids. The CDR3 DNA reads as TGTGCCAGCAGTGTATGGACAGGGGGCGATACGCAGTATTTT. Protein product: CASSVWTGGDTQYF.

The J gene is TRBJ2-7, the V gene TRBV4-1; D not certain. V was cut by 2 bases and J by 4 bases, with 9 bases left in between. The germline gives CDR1 MGHRA, CDR2 YSYEKL. The CDR3 covers 13 residues. The CDR3 DNA reads TGCGCCAGCAGCCAAAGGGCAGGTTACGAGCAGTACTTC. Its protein product is CASSQRAGYEQYF.

J is TRBJ2-7 and V is TRBV7-9; no firm D call. The germline V gene encodes CDR1 SEHNR and CDR2 FQNEAQ (reference sequence). The CDR3 runs 12 residues. Trimming removed 5 bases at V and 7 bases at J, with 12 bases between. The CDR3 reads CASSLTPREQYF. The DNA of the CDR3 is TGTGCCAGCAGCCTGACCCCCCGAGAGCAGTACTTC. Drawing the rest from reference TRBV7-9 and TRBJ2-7, the complete variable domain is DTGVSQNPRHKITKRGQNVTFRCDPISEHNRLYWYRQTLGQGPEFLTYFQNEAQLEKSRLLSDRFSAERPKGSFSTLEIQRTEQGDSAMYLCASSLTPREQYFGPGTRLTVT.

This sequence joins TRBV2 and TRBJ2-7, with D possibly being TRBD1 (6 bases). This CDR3 has 13 amino acids. CDR1 SNHLY and CDR2 FYNNEI come from the germline V gene. V was clipped by 4 bases and J by 7 bases, with 14 bases between them. As DNA, the CDR3 is TGTGCCAGCAGTGCTGCAGGGGTTAAAGAGCAGTACTTC. Its protein is CASSAAGVKEQYF.

The rearrangement joins TRBV28 to TRBJ1-4; the D gene is possibly TRBD1 (5 bases). Germline assignment: CDR1 MDHEN and CDR2 SYDVKM. This CDR3 comprises 14 residues. Trimming took 5 bases from V and 7 from J, leaving 14 bases between them. The CDR3, as DNA: TGTGCCAGCAGTCGGCGTGGGGGTGGTGAAAAACTGTTTTTT. Protein product: CASSRRGGGEKLFF.

The rearrangement links TRBV21-1 to TRBJ2-7; the table gives TRBD2 as D, unverified against the DNA. TRBV21-1 is a pseudogene segment. The CDR3 has 11 amino acids. The CDR3 loop reads CASSKNREQYF. CDR3 DNA sequence: TGTGCCAGCAGCAAAAACCGGGAGCAGTACTTC.

Regarding this clone: Distinct nucleotide sequences in the sample also encode this CDR3. The chain links TRBV9 to TRBJ2-3, with unresolved D. Germline loops: CDR1 SGDLS, CDR2 YYNGEE. V gave up 2 bases and J gave up 0 bases, with 1 base separating them. CDR3 length: 12 residues. The CDR3 nucleotides are TGTGCCAGCAGCGTTAGCACAGATACGCAGTATTTT. Translating it yields CASSVSTDTQYF. Full variable domain (outside the CDR3, taken from reference TRBV9 and TRBJ2-3): DSGVTQTPKHLITATGQRVTLRCSPRSGDLSVYWYQQSLDQGLQFLIQYYNGEERAKGNILERFSAQQFPDLHSELNLSSLELGDSALYFCASSVSTDTQYFGPGTRLTVL.